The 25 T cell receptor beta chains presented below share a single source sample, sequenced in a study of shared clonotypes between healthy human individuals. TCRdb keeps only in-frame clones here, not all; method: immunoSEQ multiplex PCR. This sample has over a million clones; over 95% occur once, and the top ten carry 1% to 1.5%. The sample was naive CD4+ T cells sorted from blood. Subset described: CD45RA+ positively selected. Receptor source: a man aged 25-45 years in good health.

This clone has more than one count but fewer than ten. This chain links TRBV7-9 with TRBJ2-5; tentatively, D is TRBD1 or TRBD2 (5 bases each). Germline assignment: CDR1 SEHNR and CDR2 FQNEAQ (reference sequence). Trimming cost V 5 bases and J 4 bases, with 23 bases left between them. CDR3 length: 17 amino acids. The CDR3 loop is CASSRLGERASGETQYF. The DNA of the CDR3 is TGTGCCAGCAGCCGCCTGGGGGAGAGGGCGAGCGGAGAGACCCAGTACTTC.

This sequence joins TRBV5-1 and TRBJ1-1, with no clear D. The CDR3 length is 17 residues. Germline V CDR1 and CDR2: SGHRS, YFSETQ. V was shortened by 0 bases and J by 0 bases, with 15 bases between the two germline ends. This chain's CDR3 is CASSLGLLWALNTEAFF. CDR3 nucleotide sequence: TGCGCCAGCAGCTTGGGTCTTTTGTGGGCCTTGAACACTGAAGCTTTCTTT.

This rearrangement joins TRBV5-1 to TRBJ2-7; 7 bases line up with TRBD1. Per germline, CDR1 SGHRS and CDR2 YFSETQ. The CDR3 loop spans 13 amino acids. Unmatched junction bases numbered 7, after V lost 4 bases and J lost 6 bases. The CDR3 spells CASSKDRAGEQYF. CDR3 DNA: TGCGCCAGCAGCAAAGACAGGGCGGGCGAGCAGTACTTC.

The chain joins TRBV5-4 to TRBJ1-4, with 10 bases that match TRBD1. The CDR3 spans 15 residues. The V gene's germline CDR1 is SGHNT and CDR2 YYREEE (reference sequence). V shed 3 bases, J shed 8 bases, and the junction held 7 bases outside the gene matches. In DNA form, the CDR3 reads TGTGCCAGCAGCTCCCGGGACAGGGGAACCGAAAAACTGTTTTTT. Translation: CASSSRDRGTEKLFF. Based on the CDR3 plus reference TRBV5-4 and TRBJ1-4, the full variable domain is ETGVTQSPTHLIKTRGQQVTLRCSSQSGHNTVSWYQQALGQGPQFIFQYYREEENGRGNFPPRFSGLQFPNYSSELNVNALELDDSALYLCASSSRDRGTEKLFFGSGTQLSVL.

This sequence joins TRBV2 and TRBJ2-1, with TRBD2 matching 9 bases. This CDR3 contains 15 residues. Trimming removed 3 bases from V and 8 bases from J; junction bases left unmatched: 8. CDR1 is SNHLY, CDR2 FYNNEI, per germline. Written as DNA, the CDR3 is TGTGCCAGCAGTGAGGTGAGCGGGAGGTTCGATGAGCAGTTCTTC. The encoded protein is CASSEVSGRFDEQFF.

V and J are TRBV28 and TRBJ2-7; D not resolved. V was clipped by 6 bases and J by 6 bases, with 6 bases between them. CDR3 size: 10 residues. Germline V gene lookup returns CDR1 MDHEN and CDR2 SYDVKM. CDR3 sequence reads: CASSHGEQYF. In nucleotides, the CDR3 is TGTGCCAGCAGCCACGGCGAGCAGTACTTC.

The CDR3 reads CASRPGLAGSYEQYF. The DNA for the CDR3 is TGTGCCAGCAGACCCGGACTAGCGGGCTCCTACGAGCAGTACTTC. The chain links TRBV6-5 to TRBJ2-7; TRBD2 matches 11 bases. The length of the CDR3 is 15 residues. V shed 6 bases and J 0 bases; nucleotides not matched to a gene: 4. The germline V gene encodes CDR1 MNHEY and CDR2 SVGAGI.

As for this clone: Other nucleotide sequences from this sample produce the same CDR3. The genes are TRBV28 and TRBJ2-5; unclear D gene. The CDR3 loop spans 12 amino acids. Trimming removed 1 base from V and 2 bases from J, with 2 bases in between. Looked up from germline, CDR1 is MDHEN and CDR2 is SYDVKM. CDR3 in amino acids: CASSLFQETQYF. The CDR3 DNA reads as TGTGCCAGCAGTTTATTTCAAGAGACCCAGTACTTC.

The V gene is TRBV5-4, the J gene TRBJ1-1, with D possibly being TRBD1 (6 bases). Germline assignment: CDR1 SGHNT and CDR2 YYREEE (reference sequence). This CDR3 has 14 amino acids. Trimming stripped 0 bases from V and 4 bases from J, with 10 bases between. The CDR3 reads CASSLDRVLTEAFF. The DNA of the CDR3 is TGTGCCAGCAGCTTGGACAGGGTTCTCACTGAAGCTTTCTTT.

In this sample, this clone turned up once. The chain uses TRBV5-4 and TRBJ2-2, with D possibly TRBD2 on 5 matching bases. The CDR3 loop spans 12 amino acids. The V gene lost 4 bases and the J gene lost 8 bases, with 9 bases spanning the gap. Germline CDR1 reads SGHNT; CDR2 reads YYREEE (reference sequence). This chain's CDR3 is CASSRDAGELFF. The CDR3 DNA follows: TGTGCCAGCAGCCGGGATGCTGGGGAGCTGTTTTTT.

The CDR3 here is CASSPANTGELFF. In DNA form, the CDR3 reads TGTGCCAGCAGCCCGGCGAACACCGGGGAGCTGTTTTTT. The rearrangement links TRBV5-4 to TRBJ2-2; D gene uncertain. The CDR3 is made up of 13 amino acids. Germline assignment: CDR1 SGHNT and CDR2 YYREEE (reference sequence). Deletions cut 4 bases from V and 0 bases from J, with 4 bases between.

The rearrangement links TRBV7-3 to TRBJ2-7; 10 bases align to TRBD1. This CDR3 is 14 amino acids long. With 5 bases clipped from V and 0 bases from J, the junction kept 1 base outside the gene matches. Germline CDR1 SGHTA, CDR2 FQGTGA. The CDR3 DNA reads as TGTGCCAGCAGCCGGACAGGGGGCTCCTACGAGCAGTACTTC. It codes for CASSRTGGSYEQYF.

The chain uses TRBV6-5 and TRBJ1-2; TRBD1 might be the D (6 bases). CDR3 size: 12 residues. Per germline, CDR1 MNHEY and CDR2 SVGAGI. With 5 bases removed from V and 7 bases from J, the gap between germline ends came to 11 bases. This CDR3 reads CASSGGGPGYTF. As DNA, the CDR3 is TGTGCCAGCAGTGGGGGGGGGCCTGGCTACACCTTC.

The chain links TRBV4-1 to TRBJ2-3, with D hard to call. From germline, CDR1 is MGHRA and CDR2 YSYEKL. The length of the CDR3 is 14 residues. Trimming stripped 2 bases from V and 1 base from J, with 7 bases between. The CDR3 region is CASSQSPGTDTQYF. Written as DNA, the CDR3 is TGCGCCAGCAGCCAAAGCCCTGGCACAGATACGCAGTATTTT.

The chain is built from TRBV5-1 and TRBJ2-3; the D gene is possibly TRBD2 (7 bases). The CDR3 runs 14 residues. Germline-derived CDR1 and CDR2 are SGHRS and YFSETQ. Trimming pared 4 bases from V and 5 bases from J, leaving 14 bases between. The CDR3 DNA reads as TGCGCCAGCAGCGGGGGGGCTCCGGGAGATACGCAGTATTTT. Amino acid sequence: CASSGGAPGDTQYF.

The CDR3 DNA reads as TGTGCCAGCAGCTTCCGGGGAGGGGGCTCGGCCGGGGAGCTGTTTTTT. It codes for CASSFRGGGSAGELFF. V gene TRBV7-2 combines with J gene TRBJ2-2, with D perhaps being TRBD1 or TRBD2 (7 bases each). V shed 3 bases and J shed 6 bases, with 17 bases lying between them. The CDR3 runs to 16 residues. Germline V gives CDR1 SGHTA, CDR2 FQGNSA.

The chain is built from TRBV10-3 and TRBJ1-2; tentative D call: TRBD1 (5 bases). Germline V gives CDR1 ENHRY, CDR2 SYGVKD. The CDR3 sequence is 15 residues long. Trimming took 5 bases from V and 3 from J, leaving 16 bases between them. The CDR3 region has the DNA TGTGCCATCAGTTTACAGGCGATTTGGGACTATGGCTACACCTTC. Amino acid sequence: CAISLQAIWDYGYTF.

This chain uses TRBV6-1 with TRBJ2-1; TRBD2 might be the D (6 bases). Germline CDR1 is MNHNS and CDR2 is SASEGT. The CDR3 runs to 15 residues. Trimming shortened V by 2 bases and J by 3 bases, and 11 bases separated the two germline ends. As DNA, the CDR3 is TGTGCCAGCAGTGAACTTGTGACTAGCTACAATGAGCAGTTCTTC. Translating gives CASSELVTSYNEQFF.

This CDR3 reads CAISDSTSGGNEQFF. As DNA, the CDR3 is TGTGCCATCAGTGATTCGACTAGCGGTGGGAATGAGCAGTTCTTC. The V call is TRBV10-3, the J call TRBJ2-1, with 9 bases lining up with TRBD2. CDR1 ENHRY and CDR2 SYGVKD come from the germline V gene. V shed 3 bases, J shed 7 bases, and the junction held 7 bases outside the gene matches. This CDR3 comprises 15 residues.

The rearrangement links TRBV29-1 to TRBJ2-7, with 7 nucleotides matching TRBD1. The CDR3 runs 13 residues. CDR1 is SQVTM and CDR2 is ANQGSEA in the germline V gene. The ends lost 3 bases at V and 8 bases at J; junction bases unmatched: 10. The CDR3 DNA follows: TGCAGCGTTGAGGGACAGCGCCAGCTACAGCAGTACTTC. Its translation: CSVEGQRQLQQYF.

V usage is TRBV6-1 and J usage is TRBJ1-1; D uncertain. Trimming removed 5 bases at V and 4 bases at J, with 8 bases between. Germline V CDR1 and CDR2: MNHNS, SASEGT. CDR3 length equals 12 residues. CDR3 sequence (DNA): TGTGCCAGCAGTAGATCGTTCACTGAAGCTTTCTTT. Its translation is CASSRSFTEAFF.

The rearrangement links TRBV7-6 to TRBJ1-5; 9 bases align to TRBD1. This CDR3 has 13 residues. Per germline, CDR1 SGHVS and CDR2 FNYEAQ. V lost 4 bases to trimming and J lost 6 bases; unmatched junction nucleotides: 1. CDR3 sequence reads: CASSWDRAQPQHF. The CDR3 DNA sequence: TGTGCCAGCAGCTGGGACAGGGCTCAGCCCCAGCATTTT.

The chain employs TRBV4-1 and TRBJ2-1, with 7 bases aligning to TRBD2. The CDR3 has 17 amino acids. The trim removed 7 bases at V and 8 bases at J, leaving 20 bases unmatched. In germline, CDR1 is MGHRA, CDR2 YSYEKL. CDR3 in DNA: TGCGCCAGCATCCCCTCCATTTTGGGGGGGTTTTTATATGAGCAGTTCTTC. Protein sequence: CASIPSILGGFLYEQFF.

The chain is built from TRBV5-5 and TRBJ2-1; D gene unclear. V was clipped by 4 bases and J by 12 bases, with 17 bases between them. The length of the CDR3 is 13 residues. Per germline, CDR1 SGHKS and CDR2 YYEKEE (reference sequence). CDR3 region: CASSADWAWAQFF. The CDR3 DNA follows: TGTGCCAGCAGCGCCGACTGGGCTTGGGCGCAGTTCTTC.

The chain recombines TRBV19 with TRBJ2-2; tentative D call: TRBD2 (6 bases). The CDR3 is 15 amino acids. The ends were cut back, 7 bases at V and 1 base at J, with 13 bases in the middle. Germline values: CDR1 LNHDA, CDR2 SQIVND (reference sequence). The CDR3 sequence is CASKSGVWNTGELFF. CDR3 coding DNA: TGTGCCAGTAAATCGGGAGTCTGGAACACCGGGGAGCTGTTTTTT.